Listed below are T cell receptor beta chains from one sample, sequenced in a study of T cells in Graves' hyperthyroidism and ophthalmopathy. In TCRdb, the multiplex PCR reads were re-called with MiXCR into one record per CDR3 protein. The sample shows fewer than 350,000 distinct CDR3 sequences, about 19% of them seen only once. The sequenced sample consisted of blood. Source of these receptors: a man aged 50-60 years with Graves' ophthalmopathy. The CDR3 runs from the conserved cysteine through the conserved F or W. Fields, in order: J gene, D gene, clone size, V gene, CDR3 DNA, CDR3 protein. A D gene is named only where the DNA matches it firmly. Not all rows give a size; the values are once, few, many and, for expanded clones, a class.

j_call: TRBJ1-4
d_call: TRBD1
clone_size: few
v_call: TRBV19
cdr3_nt: TGTGCCACTTCGACAGGGAAGACTCCAACTAATGAAAAACTGTTTTTT
cdr3_aa: CATSTGKTPTNEKLFF

j_call: TRBJ2-3
d_call: TRBD1
clone_size: .
v_call: TRBV24-1
cdr3_nt: TGTGCCACCAGTGACCCCGGACAGGTAGGCACAGATACGCAGTATTTT
cdr3_aa: CATSDPGQVGTDTQYF

j_call: TRBJ2-3
d_call: TRBD2
clone_size: .
v_call: TRBV28
cdr3_nt: TGTGCCAGCAGTACCCTAGCGGGAACCACAGATACGCAGTATTTT
cdr3_aa: CASSTLAGTTDTQYF

j_call: TRBJ2-4
d_call: .
clone_size: .
v_call: TRBV13
cdr3_nt: TGTGCCAGCAGCCTAGGTGTAGCCAAAAACATTCAGTACTTC
cdr3_aa: CASSLGVAKNIQYF

j_call: TRBJ2-7
d_call: TRBD2
clone_size: many
v_call: TRBV28
cdr3_nt: TGTGCCAGCAGTTTAAGCAGCGGGAAGCGCCCCTACGAGCAGTACTTC
cdr3_aa: CASSLSSGKRPYEQYF

j_call: TRBJ2-3
d_call: .
clone_size: few
v_call: TRBV7-8
cdr3_nt: TGTGCCAGCAGCTTAGGCTTTACAGCTCAAACTCAACGGTATTTT
cdr3_aa: CASSLGFTAQTQRYF

j_call: TRBJ1-1
d_call: .
clone_size: .
v_call: TRBV7-3
cdr3_nt: TGTGCCAGCAGCCTCAAGACAGGCCTGAAAGCTTTCTTT
cdr3_aa: CASSLKTGLKAFF

j_call: TRBJ1-3
d_call: .
clone_size: .
v_call: TRBV28
cdr3_nt: TGTGCCAGCATTTCCTCTGGAAACACCATATATTTT
cdr3_aa: CASISSGNTIYF

j_call: TRBJ1-2
d_call: .
clone_size: few
v_call: TRBV4-1
cdr3_nt: TGCGCCAGCAGCCAAGGAACCGGGGTTAACTATGGCTACACCTTC
cdr3_aa: CASSQGTGVNYGYTF

j_call: TRBJ2-7
d_call: .
clone_size: many
v_call: TRBV9
cdr3_nt: TGTGCCAGCAGCCCGGACGGTCCGTCCTACGAGCAGTACTTC
cdr3_aa: CASSPDGPSYEQYF

j_call: TRBJ1-5
d_call: .
clone_size: many
v_call: TRBV28
cdr3_nt: TGTGCCAGCAGTTCCCCTCGACAGGGCAATCAGCCCCAGCATTTT
cdr3_aa: CASSSPRQGNQPQHF

j_call: TRBJ2-1
d_call: .
clone_size: few
v_call: TRBV20-1
cdr3_nt: TGCAGTGCTAGAGAGGGGGGGGCGGAGCAGTTCTTC
cdr3_aa: CSAREGGAEQFF

j_call: TRBJ2-2
d_call: .
clone_size: .
v_call: TRBV20-1
cdr3_nt: TGCAGTGCTAGAGTTGGGGGAGGGAACACCGGGGAGCTGTTTTTT
cdr3_aa: CSARVGGGNTGELFF

j_call: TRBJ1-5
d_call: .
clone_size: .
v_call: TRBV6-1
cdr3_nt: TGTGCCAGCAGCCGAATGGGGGGGGGCGGAAGCAATCAGCCCCAGCATTTT
cdr3_aa: CASSRMGGGGSNQPQHF

j_call: TRBJ1-2
d_call: TRBD1
clone_size: .
v_call: TRBV28
cdr3_nt: TGTGCCAGCCTATGGGATACAGGGGAAGGTGGCTACACCTTC
cdr3_aa: CASLWDTGEGGYTF

j_call: TRBJ1-2
d_call: .
clone_size: many
v_call: TRBV18
cdr3_nt: TGTGCCAGCTCACCAGGCGTCCAGGGGATAGGCTACACCTTC
cdr3_aa: CASSPGVQGIGYTF

j_call: TRBJ2-5
d_call: .
clone_size: few
v_call: TRBV28
cdr3_nt: TGTGCCAGCAGTTTCTCTGGAGGGGAGTCGGAGACCCAGTACTTC
cdr3_aa: CASSFSGGESETQYF

j_call: TRBJ1-1
d_call: .
clone_size: many
v_call: TRBV7-2
cdr3_nt: TGTGCCAGCAGCTCCTGGCACAAGGGGGGGGTCTACACTGAAGCTTTCTTT
cdr3_aa: CASSSWHKGGVYTEAFF

j_call: TRBJ2-3
d_call: TRBD2
clone_size: .
v_call: TRBV5-1
cdr3_nt: TGCGCCAGCAGCTACGGACTAGGAGGCACAGATACGCAGTATTTT
cdr3_aa: CASSYGLGGTDTQYF

j_call: TRBJ2-2
d_call: .
clone_size: .
v_call: TRBV13
cdr3_nt: TGTGCCAGCAGCCTTCAGGGGCACACCGGGGAGCTGTTTTTT
cdr3_aa: CASSLQGHTGELFF

j_call: TRBJ1-5
d_call: .
clone_size: .
v_call: TRBV20-1
cdr3_nt: TGCAGTGCCCGAGAGGGGGTTCCTCAGCCCCAGCATTTT
cdr3_aa: CSAREGVPQPQHF

j_call: TRBJ2-5
d_call: .
clone_size: .
v_call: TRBV5-4
cdr3_nt: TGTGCCGGGAGGGGGTCGGATCAAGAGACCCAGTACTTC
cdr3_aa: CAGRGSDQETQYF

j_call: TRBJ1-1
d_call: .
clone_size: many
v_call: TRBV11-2
cdr3_nt: TGTGCCAGCAGCTTAGTCCCAACACGGAACATGAACACTGAAGCTTTCTTT
cdr3_aa: CASSLVPTRNMNTEAFF

j_call: TRBJ1-1
d_call: .
clone_size: many
v_call: TRBV7-9
cdr3_nt: TGTGCCAGCAGCTCTCAAGGGGGCACTGAAGCTTTCTTT
cdr3_aa: CASSSQGGTEAFF

j_call: TRBJ1-4
d_call: TRBD1
clone_size: .
v_call: TRBV4-1
cdr3_nt: TGCGCCAGCAGCCAAATCGACAGGGGAGCGGCTAATGAAAAACTGTTTTTT
cdr3_aa: CASSQIDRGAANEKLFF

j_call: TRBJ2-5
d_call: .
clone_size: .
v_call: TRBV6-1
cdr3_nt: TGTGCCAGCAGTTGGCAGGGGCGAGAGACCCAGTACTTC
cdr3_aa: CASSWQGRETQYF

j_call: TRBJ2-5
d_call: TRBD2
clone_size: many
v_call: TRBV7-8
cdr3_nt: TGTGCCAGCAGCTTAAGGCCTAGCGGGGGGGCAGGAGAGACCCAGTACTTC
cdr3_aa: CASSLRPSGGAGETQYF

j_call: TRBJ2-1
d_call: TRBD2
clone_size: few
v_call: TRBV15
cdr3_nt: TGTGCCACCAGCCCACTAGCGGGAAAGTCCAATGAGCAGTTCTTC
cdr3_aa: CATSPLAGKSNEQFF

j_call: TRBJ2-4
d_call: .
clone_size: few
v_call: TRBV30
cdr3_nt: TGTGCCTGGAGCCAGCCCCAGATACTAGCCAAAAACATTCAGTACTTC
cdr3_aa: CAWSQPQILAKNIQYF

j_call: TRBJ2-6
d_call: .
clone_size: many
v_call: TRBV25-1
cdr3_nt: TGTGCCAGCATGGGCTCTGGGGCCAACGTCCTGACTTTC
cdr3_aa: CASMGSGANVLTF

j_call: TRBJ2-3
d_call: TRBD2
clone_size: .
v_call: TRBV7-2
cdr3_nt: TGTGCCAGCAGCTTAGGCTCAGGGACTAGCGGGAGAAATACGCAGTATTTT
cdr3_aa: CASSLGSGTSGRNTQYF

j_call: TRBJ1-1
d_call: .
clone_size: few
v_call: TRBV30
cdr3_nt: TGTGCCTCCGATCGTATGCGGAACACTGAAGCTTTCTTT
cdr3_aa: CASDRMRNTEAFF

j_call: TRBJ2-4
d_call: TRBD1
clone_size: .
v_call: TRBV12-3/TRBV12-4
cdr3_nt: TGTGCCAGCAGGGCGCAGGGGGCCGACAAAAACATTCAGTACTTC
cdr3_aa: CASRAQGADKNIQYF

j_call: TRBJ2-1
d_call: .
clone_size: few
v_call: TRBV11-1
cdr3_nt: TGTGCCAGCAGCTCCTTGGGGCACTCCTACAATGAGCAGTTCTTC
cdr3_aa: CASSSLGHSYNEQFF

j_call: TRBJ1-6
d_call: .
clone_size: .
v_call: TRBV15
cdr3_nt: TGTGCCACCAGCAGCCGGGGGATAAATTCACCCCTCCACTTT
cdr3_aa: CATSSRGINSPLHF

j_call: TRBJ2-1
d_call: .
clone_size: .
v_call: TRBV19
cdr3_nt: TGTGCCAGTAGTAGCGGACTACTATTTAATGAGCAGTTCTTC
cdr3_aa: CASSSGLLFNEQFF

j_call: TRBJ1-1
d_call: .
clone_size: .
v_call: TRBV11-2
cdr3_nt: TGTGCCAGCAGCCCAAGCTCGAGTTGGCTCGAAGCTTTCTTT
cdr3_aa: CASSPSSSWLEAFF

j_call: TRBJ2-1
d_call: .
clone_size: many
v_call: TRBV7-3
cdr3_nt: TGTGCCAGCAGCTTAAATGGACGAGCGGTTTACAATGAGCAGTTCTTC
cdr3_aa: CASSLNGRAVYNEQFF

j_call: TRBJ2-1
d_call: .
clone_size: many
v_call: TRBV7-9
cdr3_nt: TGTGCCAGCAGCTTACAGGGCTCCTACAATGAGCAGTTCTTC
cdr3_aa: CASSLQGSYNEQFF

j_call: TRBJ1-2
d_call: TRBD1
clone_size: many
v_call: TRBV20-1
cdr3_nt: TGCAGTGCAAAGACCAACAGGGGTGCTGGTGGCTACACCTTC
cdr3_aa: CSAKTNRGAGGYTF

j_call: TRBJ1-1
d_call: .
clone_size: .
v_call: TRBV20-1
cdr3_nt: TGCAGTCTCAGGAGGGGAAACACTGAAGCTTTCTTT
cdr3_aa: CSLRRGNTEAFF

j_call: TRBJ1-3
d_call: .
clone_size: .
v_call: TRBV11-2
cdr3_nt: TGTGCCAGCAGTGCGGGACATCCTGGAAACACCATATATTTT
cdr3_aa: CASSAGHPGNTIYF

j_call: TRBJ1-1
d_call: TRBD1
clone_size: few
v_call: TRBV20-1
cdr3_nt: TGCAGTGCCCAGGGGGGGTTTTCTTTCGGGAACACTGAAGCTTTCTTT
cdr3_aa: CSAQGGFSFGNTEAFF

j_call: TRBJ1-2
d_call: .
clone_size: few
v_call: TRBV24-1
cdr3_nt: TGTGCCACCAGTGAGGGGGGCGGAGGGGCCAACTATGGCTACACCTTC
cdr3_aa: CATSEGGGGANYGYTF

j_call: TRBJ2-1
d_call: TRBD1
clone_size: many
v_call: TRBV2
cdr3_nt: TGTGCCAGCACCCCAACCGGGACAGGGGTCAATGAGCAGTTCTTC
cdr3_aa: CASTPTGTGVNEQFF

j_call: TRBJ2-3
d_call: TRBD1
clone_size: many
v_call: TRBV28
cdr3_nt: TGTGCCAGCAGTCTGCGTGACAGGGGTTCGGATACGCAGTATTTT
cdr3_aa: CASSLRDRGSDTQYF

j_call: TRBJ2-7
d_call: TRBD1
clone_size: many
v_call: TRBV5-1
cdr3_nt: TGCGCCAGCTCGACAGGGAACGGCGAGCAGTACTTC
cdr3_aa: CASSTGNGEQYF

j_call: TRBJ2-7
d_call: .
clone_size: many
v_call: TRBV28
cdr3_nt: TGTGCCAGCAGTTTATATCCAGGGGGAGGCTACGAGCAGTACTTC
cdr3_aa: CASSLYPGGGYEQYF

j_call: TRBJ2-1
d_call: TRBD1
clone_size: many
v_call: TRBV3-1
cdr3_nt: TGTGCCAGCAGCCAGGATGCAGGGGGCTCCTACAATGAGCAGTTCTTC
cdr3_aa: CASSQDAGGSYNEQFF

j_call: TRBJ1-3
d_call: .
clone_size: many
v_call: TRBV18
cdr3_nt: TGTGCCAGCTCACCACCGACCCGAAACACCATATATTTT
cdr3_aa: CASSPPTRNTIYF

j_call: TRBJ1-2
d_call: TRBD1
clone_size: few
v_call: TRBV5-1
cdr3_nt: TGCGCCAGCACCAATACAGGGGCAGGCGGCTACACCTTC
cdr3_aa: CASTNTGAGGYTF

j_call: TRBJ2-3
d_call: .
clone_size: .
v_call: TRBV24-1
cdr3_nt: TGTGCCACCAGTGATTACGGGAGAGGATCAGATACGCAGTATTTT
cdr3_aa: CATSDYGRGSDTQYF

j_call: TRBJ2-6
d_call: .
clone_size: many
v_call: TRBV4-2
cdr3_nt: TGTGCCAGCAGCCAAGACAACTCTGGGGCCAACGTCCTGACTTTC
cdr3_aa: CASSQDNSGANVLTF

j_call: TRBJ1-1
d_call: .
clone_size: .
v_call: TRBV6-1
cdr3_nt: TGTGCCAGCAGGCTGGGACGGAACACTGAAGCTTTCTTT
cdr3_aa: CASRLGRNTEAFF

j_call: TRBJ2-3
d_call: TRBD2
clone_size: few
v_call: TRBV4-1
cdr3_nt: TGCGCCAGCAGCCCCTGGAGCGGGAGTGCAGATACGCAGTATTTT
cdr3_aa: CASSPWSGSADTQYF

j_call: TRBJ1-1
d_call: .
clone_size: .
v_call: TRBV10-3
cdr3_nt: TGTGCCTCTCGTCGGGGGGCTGACACTGAAGCTTTCTTT
cdr3_aa: CASRRGADTEAFF